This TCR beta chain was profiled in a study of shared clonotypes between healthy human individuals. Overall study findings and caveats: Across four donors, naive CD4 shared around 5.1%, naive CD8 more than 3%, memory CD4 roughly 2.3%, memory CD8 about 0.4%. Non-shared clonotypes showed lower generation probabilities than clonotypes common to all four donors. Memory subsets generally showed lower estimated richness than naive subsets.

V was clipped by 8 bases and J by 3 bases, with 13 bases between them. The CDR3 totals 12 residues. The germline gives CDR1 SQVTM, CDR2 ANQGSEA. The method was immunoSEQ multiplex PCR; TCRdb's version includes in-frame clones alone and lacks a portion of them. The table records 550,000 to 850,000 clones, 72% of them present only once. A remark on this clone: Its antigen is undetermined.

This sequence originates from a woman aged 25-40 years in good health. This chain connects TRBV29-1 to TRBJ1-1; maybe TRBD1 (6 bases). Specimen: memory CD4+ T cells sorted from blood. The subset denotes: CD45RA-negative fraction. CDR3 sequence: CSSWGGYTEAFF. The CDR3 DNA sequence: TGCAGCTCATGGGGGGGCTACACTGAAGCTTTCTTT. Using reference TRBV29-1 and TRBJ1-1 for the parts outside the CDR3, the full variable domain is SAVISQKPSRDICQRGTSLTIQCQVDSQVTMMFWYRQQPGQSLTLIATANQGSEATYESGFVIDKFPISRPNLTFSTLTVSNMSPEDSSIYLCSSWGGYTEAFFGQGTRLTVV.